Listed below are T cell receptor beta chains from one sample, sequenced in a study of blood T cell repertoires in COVID-19. The table came from immunoSEQ multiplex PCR; TCRdb's copy has only in-frame clones and leaves some out. The sample lists tens of thousands of clones, over 75% occurring once. The sample comprised peripheral blood. Source of these receptors: a man between 45 and 60 years old with acute or convalescent COVID-19. The CDR3 runs from the conserved cysteine through the conserved F or W. Fields, in order: clone size, D gene, V gene, J gene, CDR3 DNA, CDR3 protein. A D gene is named only where the DNA matches it firmly. The size field is filled for only some rows; it gives once, few, many or a size class.

few,NA,TRBV6-1,TRBJ1-2,TGTGCCAGCAGTGAAGCCACGAGACCCAGGGCCTATGGCTACACCTTC,CASSEATRPRAYGYTF
few,TRBD1,TRBV2,TRBJ1-5,TGTGCCAGCAGTGTGACAGGGGGCAATCAGCCCCAGCATTTT,CASSVTGGNQPQHF
few,NA,TRBV28,TRBJ2-7,TGTGCCACCCTAAACGACTACGAGCAGTACTTC,CATLNDYEQYF
NA,TRBD1,TRBV6-2/TRBV6-3,TRBJ2-7,TGTGCCAGCAGTTACCCGATTTGGGAATCCGGGACAGGGATTTACGAGCAGTACTTC,CASSYPIWESGTGIYEQYF
NA,TRBD1,TRBV6-6,TRBJ1-2,TGTGCCAGCAGCATGGACAGGACCAACTATGGCTACACCTTC,CASSMDRTNYGYTF
NA,TRBD1,TRBV28,TRBJ1-4,TGTGCCAGCAGTGGGGACAGGGCCCATGAAAAACTGTTTTTT,CASSGDRAHEKLFF
NA,TRBD1,TRBV5-5,TRBJ1-5,TGTGCCAGCAGCTGGGACAGGGATCAGCCCCAGCATTTT,CASSWDRDQPQHF
NA,NA,TRBV19,TRBJ1-5,TGTGCCAGTAGGATACAAGGGGAGGGTGAAAATCAGCCCCAGCATTTT,CASRIQGEGENQPQHF
NA,NA,TRBV5-3,TRBJ1-6,TGTGCCAGAATCGCGAAGGTTGGACAGCTTAATTCACCCCTCCACTTT,CARIAKVGQLNSPLHF
NA,NA,TRBV28,TRBJ1-2,TGTGCCAGCAGTTATCCGGGACACGGTTATGGCTACACCTTC,CASSYPGHGYGYTF
NA,NA,TRBV6-5,TRBJ2-7,TGTGCCAGCAGTTACTCGAGTGGGAAAGGGGGTTACGAGCAGTACTTC,CASSYSSGKGGYEQYF
NA,NA,TRBV5-8,TRBJ1-3,TGTGCCAGCAGCCACAGGAACTCTGGAAACACCATATATTTT,CASSHRNSGNTIYF
once,NA,TRBV9,TRBJ1-3,TGTGCCAGCAGCGTAGAGGCAAGCGACTCTGGAAACACCATATATTTT,CASSVEASDSGNTIYF
NA,NA,TRBV6-6,TRBJ2-1,TGTGCCAGCGAAGATCGGGACTTCCACAATGAGCAGTTCTTC,CASEDRDFHNEQFF
NA,NA,TRBV24-1,TRBJ2-2,TGTGCCACCAAGGGAGAGGGGAACACCGGGGAGCTGTTTTTT,CATKGEGNTGELFF
NA,TRBD1,TRBV3-1/TRBV3-2,TRBJ2-3,TGTGCCAGCAGCCAAGGACAGGGAAATACGCAGTATTTT,CASSQGQGNTQYF
NA,TRBD1,TRBV5-1,TRBJ2-1,TGCGCCAGCAAATCCGGGACAGGGGGTGTTAATGAGCAGTTCTTC,CASKSGTGGVNEQFF
once,NA,TRBV6-5,TRBJ2-7,TGTGCCAGCAGTTACGGCAGGGAATCCTACGAGCAGTACTTC,CASSYGRESYEQYF
NA,TRBD1,TRBV15,TRBJ2-5,TGTGCCACCAGCAGCCCCGGGACAGAGCAAGAGACCCAGTACTTC,CATSSPGTEQETQYF
NA,TRBD1,TRBV9,TRBJ2-1,TGTGCCAGCAGCGTAGGACAGGGGGCCTACAATGAGCAGTTCTTC,CASSVGQGAYNEQFF
NA,TRBD2,TRBV6-2/TRBV6-3,TRBJ2-1,TGTGCCAGCAGTCTCGGACTAGCGGGAGTGTGGGAGCAGTTCTTC,CASSLGLAGVWEQFF
NA,NA,TRBV4-2,TRBJ2-2,TGTGCCAGCAGCCAAGACCGGGTAGGGGTTGCCGGGGAGCTGTTTTTT,CASSQDRVGVAGELFF
NA,TRBD1,TRBV5-6,TRBJ2-3,TGTGCCAGCAGCTTTGGGACAGGGGTTTCAGATACGCAGTATTTT,CASSFGTGVSDTQYF
NA,TRBD1,TRBV29-1,TRBJ1-1,TGCAGCGTAGGGACAGGGGGCTGGACCAACATGAACACTGAAGCTTTCTTT,CSVGTGGWTNMNTEAFF
NA,NA,TRBV6-6,TRBJ2-5,TGTGCCAGCAGTTATCCCAGGGACCAAGAGACCCAGTACTTC,CASSYPRDQETQYF
NA,TRBD1,TRBV27,TRBJ2-5,TGTGCCAGCAGCCCCAGGGGGAAAGAGACCCAGTACTTC,CASSPRGKETQYF
NA,NA,TRBV3-1/TRBV3-2,TRBJ1-5,TGTGCCAGCAGCCCCGGAGGGATTTGGAGCAATCAGCCCCAGCATTTT,CASSPGGIWSNQPQHF
NA,TRBD2,TRBV18,TRBJ2-5,TGTGCCAGCTCACCAAAGGCCCTAGCGGGGGGTCAAGAGACCCAGTACTTC,CASSPKALAGGQETQYF
NA,NA,TRBV19,TRBJ1-2,TGTGCCAGTAGTCTCAGATCATGGGGCTACACCTTC,CASSLRSWGYTF
NA,NA,TRBV18,TRBJ1-2,TGTGCCAGCTCACCAGCCTCATCCAAAGGGGACTATGGCTACACCTTC,CASSPASSKGDYGYTF
NA,NA,TRBV7-2,TRBJ1-1,TGTGCCAGCAGCTTAGAGGGTCTCCGGGGTGTGAGCACTGAAGCTTTCTTT,CASSLEGLRGVSTEAFF
once,NA,TRBV19,TRBJ1-5,TGTGCCAGCACCATCGTGGCAGGACAGCCGTTCAATCAGCCCCAGCATTTT,CASTIVAGQPFNQPQHF
NA,NA,TRBV5-1,TRBJ2-1,TGCGCCAGCAGCTCCCAGGGCTCAACCCGAGACAATGAGCAGTTCTTC,CASSSQGSTRDNEQFF